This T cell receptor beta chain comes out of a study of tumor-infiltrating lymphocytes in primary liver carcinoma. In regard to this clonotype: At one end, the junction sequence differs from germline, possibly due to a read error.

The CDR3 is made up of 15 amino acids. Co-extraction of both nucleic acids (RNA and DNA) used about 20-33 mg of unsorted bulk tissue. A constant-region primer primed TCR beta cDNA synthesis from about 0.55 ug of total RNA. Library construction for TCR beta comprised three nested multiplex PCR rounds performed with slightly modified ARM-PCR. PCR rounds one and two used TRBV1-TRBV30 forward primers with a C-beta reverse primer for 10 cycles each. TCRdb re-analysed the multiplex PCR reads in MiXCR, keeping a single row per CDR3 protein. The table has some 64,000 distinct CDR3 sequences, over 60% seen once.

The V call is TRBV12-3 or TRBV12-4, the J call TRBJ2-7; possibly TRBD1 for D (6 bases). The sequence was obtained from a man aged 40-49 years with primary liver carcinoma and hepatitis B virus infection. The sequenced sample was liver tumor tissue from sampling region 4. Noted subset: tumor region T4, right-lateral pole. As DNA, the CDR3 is TGTGCCAGCACCTTAATCAGGGGTCCCACCTACGAGCACTACTTC. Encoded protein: CASTLIRGPTYEHYF.